These T cell receptor beta chains were read from a single sample in a study of glioma-infiltrating T cells. MiXCR was run by TCRdb on the multiplex PCR reads, yielding one entry per CDR3 protein. The table lists about 180,000 distinct CDR3 sequences, over 40% of them singletons, with around 4.9% in the top ten. Sample: glioma tissue, nonneoplastic brain tissue, or PBMCs (not recorded which). The receptors stem from a human donor with low-grade glioma or glioblastoma, undergoing nonglioma brain surgery, or in good health (not recorded which). The CDR3 runs from the conserved cysteine through the conserved F or W. The D gene is left open where the match is weak. Part of the rows lack a size; the others show once, few, many or a class for expanded clones.

v_gene	abundance	d_gene	j_gene	CDR3aa	CDR3nt
TRBV6-5	.	.	TRBJ2-3	CSSNYSMRLDTQYF	TGTTCCAGCAATTACTCGATGAGATTGGATACGCAGTATTTT
TRBV11-3	.	.	TRBJ2-7	CASRSPRVHEQYF	TGTGCCAGCAGATCTCCGCGGGTCCACGAGCAGTACTTC
TRBV4-1	few	TRBD1	TRBJ2-5	CASSQAGGSETQYF	TGCGCCAGCAGCCAGGCAGGGGGCTCGGAGACCCAGTACTTC
TRBV11-3	many	.	TRBJ2-1	CASSLEGEQFF	TGTGCCAGCAGCTTAGAAGGTGAGCAGTTCTTC
TRBV28	many	.	TRBJ1-1	CASSLPQGELYTEAFF	TGTGCCAGCAGTTTACCCCAGGGAGAGTTGTACACTGAAGCTTTCTTT
TRBV18	many	.	TRBJ2-5	CASSPQRDHQGETQYF	TGTGCCAGCTCACCCCAGAGAGATCATCAGGGAGAGACCCAGTACTTC
TRBV20-1	many	.	TRBJ2-3	CSVHREDTQYF	TGCAGTGTCCACAGGGAAGATACGCAGTATTTT
TRBV20-1	many	.	TRBJ2-1	CSARRDNEQFF	TGCAGTGCTAGAAGGGATAATGAGCAGTTCTTC
TRBV28	many	TRBD1	TRBJ2-3	CASSFPGQPDTQYF	TGTGCCAGCAGTTTCCCGGGACAGCCAGATACGCAGTATTTT
TRBV13	.	TRBD2	TRBJ2-3	CASSSRTSGTDTQYF	TGTGCCAGCAGCTCGCGGACTAGCGGCACAGATACGCAGTATTTT
TRBV20-1	few	TRBD2	TRBJ2-2	CSASRLAGPRGTGELFF	TGCAGTGCTAGTAGGCTAGCGGGCCCTCGGGGCACCGGGGAGCTGTTTTTT
TRBV7-9	.	TRBD1	TRBJ1-5	CASRPGTGSNKPQHF	TGTGCCAGCAGACCGGGGACAGGGAGTAATAAGCCCCAGCATTTT
TRBV28	few	.	TRBJ2-7	CASSLLASEQYF	TGTGCCAGCAGCCTACTAGCCTCCGAGCAGTACTTC
TRBV28	many	TRBD2	TRBJ2-7	CASSSLSGGPVEQYF	TGTGCCAGCAGTTCCCTCAGCGGGGGGCCTGTAGAGCAGTACTTC
TRBV28	many	.	TRBJ1-1	CASNEGEYTEAFF	TGTGCCAGCAACGAGGGAGAGTACACTGAAGCTTTCTTT
TRBV24-1	.	.	TRBJ2-1	CATSDREGGSNEQFF	TGTGCCACCAGTGATAGAGAGGGAGGATCCAATGAGCAGTTCTTC
TRBV27	.	.	TRBJ2-5	CASSLTGTQYF	TGTGCCAGCAGTCTCACCGGGACACAGTACTTC
TRBV28	many	TRBD1	TRBJ2-1	CASSRPGQGDYNEQFF	TGTGCCAGCAGTCGACCTGGACAGGGGGACTACAATGAGCAGTTCTTC
TRBV2	many	TRBD1	TRBJ1-1	CASSELQTGGFTEAFF	TGTGCCAGCAGTGAACTACAGACAGGGGGCTTCACTGAAGCTTTCTTT
TRBV28	few	.	TRBJ2-1	CASSLLQTGAREQFF	TGTGCCAGCAGTTTATTGCAGACAGGCGCCAGGGAGCAGTTCTTC
TRBV7-2	.	.	TRBJ2-7	CASSFGEGYEQYF	TGTGCCAGCAGCTTTGGGGAAGGCTACGAGCAGTACTTC